These 11 T cell receptor beta chains were sequenced from one sample in a study of cytomegalovirus exposure and HLA in healthy donors. TCRdb keeps only in-frame clones here, not all; method: immunoSEQ multiplex PCR. The table lists 200,000 or so clones, 75% to 85% of them singletons. Sequenced input: PBMCs. Source of these receptors: a woman aged 25 to 39 in good health and CMV-seropositive.

This chain links TRBV4-2 with TRBJ2-7; D is perhaps TRBD2 (6 bases). Per germline, CDR1 LGHNA and CDR2 YNFKEQ. V was shortened by 1 base and J by 5 bases, with 9 bases between the two germline ends. The CDR3 extends over 13 amino acids. The CDR3 protein is CASSQVPGDEQYF. CDR3 sequence (DNA): TGTGCCAGCAGCCAAGTCCCGGGAGACGAGCAGTACTTC.

This chain links TRBV5-1 with TRBJ1-1, with 7 bases identical to TRBD1. The ends lost 4 bases at V and 0 bases at J; junction bases unmatched: 6. Germline lookup yields CDR1 SGHRS and CDR2 YFSETQ. CDR3 length equals 15 residues. Written as DNA, the CDR3 is TGCGCCAGCAGCCCGGCGACAGGGTTGAACACTGAAGCTTTCTTT. This sequence encodes CASSPATGLNTEAFF.

The V gene is TRBV5-4, the J gene TRBJ2-5; D perhaps matches TRBD1 (6 bases). Germline V lookup: CDR1 SGHNT, CDR2 YYREEE (reference sequence). V gave up 2 bases and J gave up 5 bases, with 16 bases separating them. The CDR3 length is 15 residues. CDR3: CASSLGDTARETQYF. CDR3 coding DNA: TGTGCCAGCAGCTTAGGGGACACCGCAAGGGAGACCCAGTACTTC.

The V and J genes are TRBV5-1 and TRBJ2-1; 11 bases are shared with TRBD2. Germline assignment: CDR1 SGHRS and CDR2 YFSETQ. The CDR3 has 17 residues. With V trimmed by 2 bases and J by 7 bases, 11 bases remained unmatched. The CDR3 nucleotides read TGCGCCAGCAGCTTTACTAGCGGGAGCTTCCGTCCGAATGAGCAGTTCTTC. Amino acids: CASSFTSGSFRPNEQFF.

This chain connects TRBV5-1 to TRBJ2-1; no reliable D call. Germline assignment: CDR1 SGHRS and CDR2 YFSETQ. V lost 0 bases to trimming and J lost 7 bases, with 2 bases between them. The CDR3 sequence is 11 residues long. CDR3 sequence reads: CASSLANEQFF. The CDR3 nucleotides are TGCGCCAGCAGCTTGGCAAATGAGCAGTTCTTC.

The CDR3: CASSSDRGEQYF. CDR3 sequence (DNA): TGTGCCAGCAGCTCAGACAGGGGGGAGCAGTACTTC. The chain has TRBV7-9 and TRBJ2-7; 9 nucleotides line up with TRBD1. Per the germline V gene, CDR1 is SEHNR and CDR2 is FQNEAQ (reference sequence). Trimming cost V 4 bases and J 7 bases; bases outside gene matches: 2. The CDR3 length is 12 residues.

The rearrangement links TRBV30 to TRBJ2-5, with TRBD1 identical over 7 bases. The junction had 13 bases not matched to a gene; V was cut back by 2 bases and J by 4 bases. Germline V gene sequence: CDR1 GTSNPN, CDR2 SVGIG (reference sequence). The CDR3 totals 16 residues. CDR3 bases: TGTGCCTGGAGTTCTGGATCGACAGGGTTAGGAGAGACCCAGTACTTC. Translated: CAWSSGSTGLGETQYF.

This chain uses TRBV11-3 with TRBJ2-3, with 12 positions matching TRBD2. The V segment lost 5 bases and the J segment 4 bases; nucleotides outside the gene matches: 7. The CDR3 sequence is 16 residues long. Germline values: CDR1 SGHNT, CDR2 YENEEA. CDR3 sequence (DNA): TGTGCCAGCAGCCCCGGGACTAGCGGGTTACCAGATACGCAGTATTTT. Translating it yields CASSPGTSGLPDTQYF.

There are a few counts of this clone. The chain couples TRBV10-1 to TRBJ2-3; 7 bases fit TRBD1. Germline trimming cut 2 bases from V and 6 bases from J; bases unmatched to any gene: 11. Germline V lookup: CDR1 WNHNN, CDR2 SYGVQD (reference sequence). CDR3 length: 16 residues. The CDR3 DNA reads as TGCGCCAGCAGTGAGGTTAAGCGAGAGGACAGGGATACGCAGTATTTT. It is translated as CASSEVKREDRDTQYF.

CDR3 sequence reads: CASSLAGLAWEQYF. CDR3 bases: TGTGCCAGCAGCTTAGCGGGACTAGCGTGGGAGCAGTACTTC. This rearrangement joins TRBV7-9 to TRBJ2-7; the match to TRBD2 covers 10 bases. CDR1 is SEHNR, CDR2 FQNEAQ, per germline (reference sequence). The CDR3 length is 14 residues. The junction had 3 bases not matched to a gene; V was cut back by 0 bases and J by 7 bases.

The chain is built from TRBV6-1 and TRBJ2-7; D is unresolved. Trimming took off 4 bases at V and 4 bases at J, with 20 bases between the two ends. Germline-derived CDR1 and CDR2 are MNHNS and SASEGT. The CDR3 is 16 residues long. The CDR3 DNA reads TGTGCCAGCAGTGCTTTGGGCTCCGTAAAAAAATACGAGCAGTACTTC. Protein product: CASSALGSVKKYEQYF.